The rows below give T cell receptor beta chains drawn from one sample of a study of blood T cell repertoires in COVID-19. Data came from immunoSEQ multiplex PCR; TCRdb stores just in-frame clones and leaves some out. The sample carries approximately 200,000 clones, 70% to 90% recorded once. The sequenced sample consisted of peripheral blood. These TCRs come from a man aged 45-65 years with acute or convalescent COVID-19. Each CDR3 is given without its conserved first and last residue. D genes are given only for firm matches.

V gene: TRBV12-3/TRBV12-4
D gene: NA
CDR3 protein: ASSPGQNSPLH

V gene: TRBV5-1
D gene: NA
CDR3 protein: ASSLAHGNTEAF

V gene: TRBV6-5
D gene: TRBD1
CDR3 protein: ASRRPWDRGASFS

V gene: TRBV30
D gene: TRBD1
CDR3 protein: AWSAGDSSYT

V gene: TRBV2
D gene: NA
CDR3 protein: ASTSGHSGNTIY

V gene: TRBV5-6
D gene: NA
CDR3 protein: ASRLWRTSTDTQY

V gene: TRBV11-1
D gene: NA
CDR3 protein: ASSRSPNEKLF

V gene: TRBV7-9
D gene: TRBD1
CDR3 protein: ASSLPAGGNYGYT

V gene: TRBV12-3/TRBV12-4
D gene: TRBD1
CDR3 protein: ATRQGIHYGYT

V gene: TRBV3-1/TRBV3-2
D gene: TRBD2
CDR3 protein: ASSTGGAMLETQY

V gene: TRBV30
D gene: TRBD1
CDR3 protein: AWSGQGWGYT

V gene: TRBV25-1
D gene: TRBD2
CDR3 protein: ASRGTSGGELF

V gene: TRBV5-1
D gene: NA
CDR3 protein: ASSLQGPAGNQPQH

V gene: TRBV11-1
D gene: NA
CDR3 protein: ASSLDRNQPQH

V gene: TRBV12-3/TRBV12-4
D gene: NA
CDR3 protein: ASSYAMDTEAF

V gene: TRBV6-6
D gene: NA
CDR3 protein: ASSFSSLGRFPSGANVLT

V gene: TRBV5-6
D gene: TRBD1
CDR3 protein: ASSLWGTGGQPQH

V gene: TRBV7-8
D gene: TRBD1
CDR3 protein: ASSHGTANSPLH

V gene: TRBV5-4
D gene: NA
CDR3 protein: ASSLDGQLSNQPQH

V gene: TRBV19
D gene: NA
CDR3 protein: ASSMAQTQETQY

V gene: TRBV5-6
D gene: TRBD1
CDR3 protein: ASSSGQSNEQF

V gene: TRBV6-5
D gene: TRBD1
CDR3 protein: ASSYGTGAYNEQF

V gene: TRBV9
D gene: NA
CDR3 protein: ASSVWAQAYEQY

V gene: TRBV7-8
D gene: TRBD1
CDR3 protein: ASSPRTGFGYT

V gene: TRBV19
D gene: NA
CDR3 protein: ASSIDRGTDTYEQY

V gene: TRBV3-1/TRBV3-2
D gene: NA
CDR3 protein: ASSLASEET

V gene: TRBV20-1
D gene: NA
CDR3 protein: SASVASGNQPQH

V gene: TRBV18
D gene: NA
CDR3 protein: ASSPLSGVSGNTIY

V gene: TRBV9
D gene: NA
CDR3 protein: ASSVARGGETQY

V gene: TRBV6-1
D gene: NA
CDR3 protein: ASSEVGGHYGYT

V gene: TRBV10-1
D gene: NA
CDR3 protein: ASSESRQALDEQY

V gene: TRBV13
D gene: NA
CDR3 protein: ASSPLGRYNEQF

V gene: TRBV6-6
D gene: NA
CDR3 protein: ASRRYFYGYT

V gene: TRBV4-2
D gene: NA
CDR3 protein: ASSQETENSPLH

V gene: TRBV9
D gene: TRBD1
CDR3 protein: ASSVEGRGWETQY

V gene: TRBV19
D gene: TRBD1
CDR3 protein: ASSHRGLNTDTQY

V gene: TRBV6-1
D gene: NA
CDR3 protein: ASSDPWAGANVLI

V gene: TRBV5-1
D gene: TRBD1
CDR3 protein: ASSPGQRNYGYT

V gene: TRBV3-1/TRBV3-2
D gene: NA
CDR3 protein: ASSQRTGLSSYNSPLH

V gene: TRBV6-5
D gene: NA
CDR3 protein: ASSYYRTTNEKLF

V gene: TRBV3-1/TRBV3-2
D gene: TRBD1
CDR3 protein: ASRRGQGNGNTIY

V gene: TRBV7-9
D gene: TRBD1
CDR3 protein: ASSSRQGLSTEAF

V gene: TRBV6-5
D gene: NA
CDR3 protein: ASSDFGTSNQPQH

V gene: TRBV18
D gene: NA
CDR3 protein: ASSPGQRYEQY

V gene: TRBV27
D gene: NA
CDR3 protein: ASSLRQHQIVYGYT